This is a list of T cell receptor beta chains from one sample in a study of blood T cell repertoires in COVID-19. The data were produced by immunoSEQ multiplex PCR, yet TCRdb's version contains in-frame clones alone and is incomplete. Of just over 95,000 clones listed, 87% are singletons. The sample was peripheral blood. The origin of the receptors is a human donor in a cohort sampled during active COVID-19. CDR3s include the opening cysteine and the closing phenylalanine or tryptophan. The order of the fields is J gene, D gene, clone size, V gene, CDR3 DNA, CDR3 protein. D genes are given only for firm matches. Clone size is given for some rows only: seen once, a few or many times, or a class if the clone is expanded.

j_call: TRBJ1-2; d_call: -; clone_size: -; v_call: TRBV25-1; cdr3_nt: TGTGCCAGCAGTGAAGGCTGGCCGGCACCCCATCGGAGGGGCTACACCTTC; cdr3_aa: CASSEGWPAPHRRGYTF
j_call: TRBJ2-1; d_call: -; clone_size: -; v_call: TRBV6-2/TRBV6-3; cdr3_nt: TGTGCCAGCAGTTACCCCCTCGACTGGGTTCCTTACAATGAGCAGTTCTTC; cdr3_aa: CASSYPLDWVPYNEQFF
j_call: TRBJ2-3; d_call: -; clone_size: -; v_call: TRBV29-1; cdr3_nt: TGCAGCGTTGAAGGGAGGGTCGATACGCAGTATTTT; cdr3_aa: CSVEGRVDTQYF
j_call: TRBJ2-2; d_call: -; clone_size: once; v_call: TRBV11-1; cdr3_nt: TGTGCCAGCAGCCCGTCAACAGCGAACACCGGGGAGCTGTTTTTT; cdr3_aa: CASSPSTANTGELFF
j_call: TRBJ1-5; d_call: -; clone_size: -; v_call: TRBV7-2; cdr3_nt: TGTGCCAGCAGCGGACAGACAGCTAGCAATCAGCCCCAGCATTTT; cdr3_aa: CASSGQTASNQPQHF
j_call: TRBJ2-1; d_call: -; clone_size: -; v_call: TRBV12-3/TRBV12-4; cdr3_nt: TGTGCCAGCAGTAGACAACCCCACAATGAGCAGTTCTTC; cdr3_aa: CASSRQPHNEQFF
j_call: TRBJ1-2; d_call: -; clone_size: -; v_call: TRBV6-6; cdr3_nt: TGTGCCAGCAGTTACGGGGCATCTAACTATGGCTACACCTTC; cdr3_aa: CASSYGASNYGYTF
j_call: TRBJ1-2; d_call: TRBD1; clone_size: -; v_call: TRBV18; cdr3_nt: TGTGCCAGCTCACCGAAGACGGGACAGGGGGGTCGTGGCTACACCTTC; cdr3_aa: CASSPKTGQGGRGYTF
j_call: TRBJ1-6; d_call: -; clone_size: few; v_call: TRBV7-3; cdr3_nt: TGTGCCAGCAGCTTAGGGCTGAGCTCACCCCTCCACTTT; cdr3_aa: CASSLGLSSPLHF
j_call: TRBJ2-3; d_call: -; clone_size: -; v_call: TRBV4-1; cdr3_nt: TGCGCCAGCAGCCAAGAGAGGTCGTGGGATACGCAGTATTTT; cdr3_aa: CASSQERSWDTQYF
j_call: TRBJ1-2; d_call: -; clone_size: -; v_call: TRBV19; cdr3_nt: TGTGCCAGTAGTATAGGGACAGCTTATGGCTACACCTTC; cdr3_aa: CASSIGTAYGYTF
j_call: TRBJ1-1; d_call: -; clone_size: few; v_call: TRBV5-6; cdr3_nt: TGTGCCAGCACCCCCGCCAGGAACACTGAAGCTTTCTTT; cdr3_aa: CASTPARNTEAFF
j_call: TRBJ2-7; d_call: -; clone_size: -; v_call: TRBV6-1; cdr3_nt: TGTGCCAGCAGTGAAGCACCAACAGGGTCCTACGAGCAGTACTTC; cdr3_aa: CASSEAPTGSYEQYF
j_call: TRBJ2-5; d_call: -; clone_size: once; v_call: TRBV7-6; cdr3_nt: TGTGCCAGCAGCTTGTCGGTGGGCGAAGAGACCCAGTACTTC; cdr3_aa: CASSLSVGEETQYF
j_call: TRBJ2-1; d_call: -; clone_size: -; v_call: TRBV2; cdr3_nt: TGTGCCAGCAGTCCCGGACTAGGGACCGGGGGCTCCAATGAGCAGTTCTTC; cdr3_aa: CASSPGLGTGGSNEQFF
j_call: TRBJ2-2; d_call: TRBD2; clone_size: -; v_call: TRBV5-1; cdr3_nt: TGCGCCAGCAGCTTGGCACTAGCGGTTAACACCGGGGAGCTGTTTTTT; cdr3_aa: CASSLALAVNTGELFF
j_call: TRBJ1-5; d_call: -; clone_size: -; v_call: TRBV30; cdr3_nt: TGTGCCTGGAGTGTAACAGATGGGAGCAATCAGCCCCAGCATTTT; cdr3_aa: CAWSVTDGSNQPQHF
j_call: TRBJ2-2; d_call: -; clone_size: -; v_call: TRBV19; cdr3_nt: TGTGCCAGTAGTACCGGAGGGTTCATCGGGGAGCTGTTTTTT; cdr3_aa: CASSTGGFIGELFF
j_call: TRBJ1-4; d_call: -; clone_size: -; v_call: TRBV11-2; cdr3_nt: TGTGCCAGCAGCTTAGCCCTACCAGGGGCGGGTAATGAAAAACTGTTTTTT; cdr3_aa: CASSLALPGAGNEKLFF
j_call: TRBJ1-2; d_call: TRBD1; clone_size: -; v_call: TRBV29-1; cdr3_nt: TGCAGCGTTGCGCTCCGGGACAGGGGTGGCTACACCTTC; cdr3_aa: CSVALRDRGGYTF
j_call: TRBJ2-7; d_call: TRBD2; clone_size: -; v_call: TRBV9; cdr3_nt: TGTGCCAGCAGCCATGGGGGACTAGCGGGAGGGGACGAGCAGTACTTC; cdr3_aa: CASSHGGLAGGDEQYF
j_call: TRBJ1-1; d_call: -; clone_size: -; v_call: TRBV19; cdr3_nt: TGTGCCAGTAGTATGCTGGACAGGAACACTGAAGCTTTCTTT; cdr3_aa: CASSMLDRNTEAFF
j_call: TRBJ2-5; d_call: -; clone_size: -; v_call: TRBV12-3/TRBV12-4; cdr3_nt: TGTGCCAGCAGTTCTAGCGCCCAAGAGACCCAGTACTTC; cdr3_aa: CASSSSAQETQYF
j_call: TRBJ2-4; d_call: TRBD2; clone_size: -; v_call: TRBV2; cdr3_nt: TGTGCCAGCAGCGGGGGGAAAAACATTCAGTACTTC; cdr3_aa: CASSGGKNIQYF
j_call: TRBJ2-3; d_call: TRBD2; clone_size: -; v_call: TRBV7-2; cdr3_nt: TGTGCCAGCAGCCTTGTCCCTAGCGGGGGAATTGGGAGCACAGATACGCAGTATTTT; cdr3_aa: CASSLVPSGGIGSTDTQYF
j_call: TRBJ2-3; d_call: -; clone_size: -; v_call: TRBV5-1; cdr3_nt: TGCGCCAGCTTGCGGGGATCTAGCACAGATACGCAGTATTTT; cdr3_aa: CASLRGSSTDTQYF
j_call: TRBJ2-1; d_call: TRBD2; clone_size: once; v_call: TRBV9; cdr3_nt: TGTGCCAGCAGCGTAGGAAGCTCCGGGACTAGCGGTGGGAATGAGCAGTTCTTC; cdr3_aa: CASSVGSSGTSGGNEQFF
j_call: TRBJ2-1; d_call: TRBD2; clone_size: -; v_call: TRBV5-4; cdr3_nt: TGTGCCAGCAGCCCCCGCCGTGGCGGGGGGGTTAGAAATGAGCAGTTCTTC; cdr3_aa: CASSPRRGGGVRNEQFF
j_call: TRBJ2-5; d_call: TRBD2; clone_size: few; v_call: TRBV15; cdr3_nt: TGTGCCACCAGCTTCGGACCGGCGGGACTAGCGGGAGGAGGCGAGACCCAGTACTTC; cdr3_aa: CATSFGPAGLAGGGETQYF
j_call: TRBJ2-1; d_call: -; clone_size: -; v_call: TRBV5-1; cdr3_nt: TGCGCCAGCAGCCGGGAGACTGGGAGCTCCTACAATGAGCAGTTCTTC; cdr3_aa: CASSRETGSSYNEQFF
j_call: TRBJ1-3; d_call: -; clone_size: -; v_call: TRBV9; cdr3_nt: TGTGCCAGCAGCGTAGGGGGCGAGCCTGGAAACACCATATATTTT; cdr3_aa: CASSVGGEPGNTIYF
j_call: TRBJ2-5; d_call: -; clone_size: -; v_call: TRBV4-2; cdr3_nt: TGTGCCAGCAGCCAAGGACAGGACAAAGAGACCCAGTACTTC; cdr3_aa: CASSQGQDKETQYF
j_call: TRBJ2-7; d_call: -; clone_size: -; v_call: TRBV10-3; cdr3_nt: TGTGCCATCAGTAGAGGGGGGGGAGTCGAGCAGTACTTC; cdr3_aa: CAISRGGGVEQYF
j_call: TRBJ2-2; d_call: -; clone_size: -; v_call: TRBV19; cdr3_nt: TGTGCCAGTAGACCACAGGGGAACACCGGGGAGCTGTTTTTT; cdr3_aa: CASRPQGNTGELFF
j_call: TRBJ2-3; d_call: -; clone_size: -; v_call: TRBV2; cdr3_nt: TGTGCCAGCAGTCTGACGAGGGGCACAGATACGCAGTATTTT; cdr3_aa: CASSLTRGTDTQYF
j_call: TRBJ1-4; d_call: -; clone_size: -; v_call: TRBV5-1; cdr3_nt: TGCGCCAGCAGCTTGGCTAGAGCAACTAATGAAAAACTGTTTTTT; cdr3_aa: CASSLARATNEKLFF
j_call: TRBJ2-2; d_call: -; clone_size: -; v_call: TRBV28; cdr3_nt: TGTGCCAGCAGTTCCCTTACTAGAATCTCCGGGGAGCTGTTTTTT; cdr3_aa: CASSSLTRISGELFF
j_call: TRBJ2-1; d_call: TRBD2; clone_size: -; v_call: TRBV6-2/TRBV6-3; cdr3_nt: TGTGCCAGCAGTCCCCAGGAGGCTAGCGGGAGCGATGAGCAGTTCTTC; cdr3_aa: CASSPQEASGSDEQFF
j_call: TRBJ2-7; d_call: TRBD2; clone_size: -; v_call: TRBV7-3; cdr3_nt: TGTGCCAGCAGCTTAGCGGGAGTAAACGAGCAGTACTTC; cdr3_aa: CASSLAGVNEQYF
j_call: TRBJ2-3; d_call: TRBD2; clone_size: -; v_call: TRBV7-3; cdr3_nt: TGTGCCAGCAGTCGAAACCGGGGGGGCCGCGCAGATACGCAGTATTTT; cdr3_aa: CASSRNRGGRADTQYF
j_call: TRBJ1-1; d_call: -; clone_size: once; v_call: TRBV27; cdr3_nt: TGTGCCAGCAGTATCCAGGGTGTCATGAACACTGAAGCTTTCTTT; cdr3_aa: CASSIQGVMNTEAFF
j_call: TRBJ2-1; d_call: -; clone_size: -; v_call: TRBV2; cdr3_nt: TGTGCCAGCAGTGAAGGACAACGCGGGGATGAGCAGTTCTTC; cdr3_aa: CASSEGQRGDEQFF
j_call: TRBJ1-4; d_call: -; clone_size: -; v_call: TRBV6-4; cdr3_nt: TGTGCCAGCAGTGCAGGGGCGGATGAAAAACTGTTTTTT; cdr3_aa: CASSAGADEKLFF
j_call: TRBJ1-1; d_call: -; clone_size: -; v_call: TRBV19; cdr3_nt: TGTGCCACCCTAGGGGGGGCTATGAACACTGAAGCTTTCTTT; cdr3_aa: CATLGGAMNTEAFF
j_call: TRBJ1-6; d_call: -; clone_size: -; v_call: TRBV7-2; cdr3_nt: TGTGCCAGCAGCTTTAGCACCCGGCTTGAGGCACCCCTCCACTTT; cdr3_aa: CASSFSTRLEAPLHF
j_call: TRBJ2-5; d_call: TRBD2; clone_size: -; v_call: TRBV7-3; cdr3_nt: TGTGCCAGCAGCAGTAGCGGGGGTGAGACCCAGTACTTC; cdr3_aa: CASSSSGGETQYF
j_call: TRBJ1-1; d_call: -; clone_size: -; v_call: TRBV28; cdr3_nt: TGTGCCAGCAGGTCACAGGGAGATACTGAAGCTTTCTTT; cdr3_aa: CASRSQGDTEAFF
j_call: TRBJ2-1; d_call: TRBD2; clone_size: -; v_call: TRBV4-3; cdr3_nt: TGCGCCAGCAGCCAGGCGACTAGCGGCTCCTACAATGAGCAGTTCTTC; cdr3_aa: CASSQATSGSYNEQFF
j_call: TRBJ2-4; d_call: -; clone_size: -; v_call: TRBV5-4; cdr3_nt: TGTGCCAGCAGCTCTTACATGGACATTCAGTACTTC; cdr3_aa: CASSSYMDIQYF
j_call: TRBJ2-2; d_call: TRBD2; clone_size: once; v_call: TRBV27; cdr3_nt: TGTGCCAGCAGTTTCCTCCGGACTAGCGGGAGTATCGGGGAGCTGTTTTTT; cdr3_aa: CASSFLRTSGSIGELFF
j_call: TRBJ2-3; d_call: -; clone_size: once; v_call: TRBV21-1; cdr3_nt: TGTGCCAGCAGCTGCCGGGACAGGGGGAAAGCTCTGAATAGCACAGATACGCAGTATTTT; cdr3_aa: CASSCRDRGKALNSTDTQYF
j_call: TRBJ2-7; d_call: TRBD1; clone_size: -; v_call: TRBV10-3; cdr3_nt: TGTGCCACCGAAGAAAGAAGGACAGGCTCCTACGAGCAGTACTTC; cdr3_aa: CATEERRTGSYEQYF